This T cell receptor (beta chain) comes out of a study of neoadjuvant anti-PD-1 for oral cavity cancer. Across the study: Most patients had three to four biweekly doses of 3 mg/kg nivolumab before resection. Non-progressing patients received a fourth nivolumab dose near day 43, then surgery on days 50-56.

Time point specified: after neoadjuvant nivolumab, at surgical resection. These oral cavity squamous cell carcinomas were HPV-negative and locally advanced. V lost 4 bases and J lost 6; bases outside the gene matches: 11. Germline CDR1 is MNHEY and CDR2 is SVGAGI. The CDR3 loop spans 15 amino acids. Survey sequencing of tumors mostly used 4.5 to 6 ug DNA, two replicates. Some clones are missing from TCRdb's copy, which holds only in-frame ones; the method was immunoSEQ multiplex PCR. Here the sample spans approximately 10,000 clones, around 60% being singletons. Here the sequenced sample was tumor tissue, taken after nivolumab (anti-PD-1) treatment. This rearrangement joins TRBV6-5 to TRBJ2-7; 8 nucleotides agree with TRBD1. The clonotype was recovered from a person aged 35 to 85 with oral cavity squamous cell carcinoma. The CDR3 region is CASSWGGNTGGEQYF. Here the CDR3 DNA reads TGTGCCAGCAGTTGGGGTGGGAACACAGGGGGCGAGCAGTACTTC.